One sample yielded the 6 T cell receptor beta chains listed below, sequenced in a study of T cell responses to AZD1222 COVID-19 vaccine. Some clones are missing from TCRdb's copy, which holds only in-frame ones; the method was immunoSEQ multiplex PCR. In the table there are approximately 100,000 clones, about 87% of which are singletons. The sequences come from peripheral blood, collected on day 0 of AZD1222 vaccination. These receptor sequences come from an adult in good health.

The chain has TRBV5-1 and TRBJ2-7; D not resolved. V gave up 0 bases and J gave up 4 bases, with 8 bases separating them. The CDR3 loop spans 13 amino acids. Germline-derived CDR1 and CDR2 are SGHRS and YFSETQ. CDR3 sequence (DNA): TGCGCCAGCAGCTTGGAAATAGGGTACGAGCAGTACTTC. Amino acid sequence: CASSLEIGYEQYF.

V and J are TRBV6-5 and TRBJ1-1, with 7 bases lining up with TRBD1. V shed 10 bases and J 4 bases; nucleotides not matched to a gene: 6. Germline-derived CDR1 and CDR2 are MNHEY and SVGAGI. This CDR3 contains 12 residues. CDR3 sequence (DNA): TGTGCCACCCACAGGGGAGGCACTGAAGCTTTCTTT. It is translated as CATHRGGTEAFF.

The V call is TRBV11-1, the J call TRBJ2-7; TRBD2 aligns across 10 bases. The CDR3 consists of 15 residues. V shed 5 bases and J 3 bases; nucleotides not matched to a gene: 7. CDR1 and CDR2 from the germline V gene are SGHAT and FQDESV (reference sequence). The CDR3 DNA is TGTGCCAGCAGCCCTCAGCGGGAGGGCCGCTACGAGCAGTACTTC. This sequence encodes CASSPQREGRYEQYF.

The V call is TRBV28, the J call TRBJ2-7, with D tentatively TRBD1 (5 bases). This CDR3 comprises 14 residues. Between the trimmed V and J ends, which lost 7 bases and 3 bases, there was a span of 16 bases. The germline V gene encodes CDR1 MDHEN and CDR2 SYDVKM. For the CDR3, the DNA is TGTGCCAGCAAGGGGCGAGACTTATACTACGAGCAGTACTTC. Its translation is CASKGRDLYYEQYF. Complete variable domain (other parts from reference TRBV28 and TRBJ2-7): DVKVTQSSRYLVKRTGEKVFLECVQDMDHENMFWYRQDPGLGLRLIYFSYDVKMKEKGDIPEGYSVSREKKERFSLILESASTNQTSMYLCASKGRDLYYEQYFGPGTRLTVT.

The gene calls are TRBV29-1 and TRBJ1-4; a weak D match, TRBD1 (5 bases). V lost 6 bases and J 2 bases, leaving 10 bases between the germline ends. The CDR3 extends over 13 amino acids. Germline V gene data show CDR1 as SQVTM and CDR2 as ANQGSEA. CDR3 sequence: CSVKQVTNEKLFF. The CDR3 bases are TGCAGCGTCAAACAGGTCACTAATGAAAAACTGTTTTTT.

CDR3 amino acids: CASSDGAGETQYF. CDR3 DNA: TGTGCCAGCAGTGATGGGGCAGGGGAGACCCAGTACTTC. The V call is TRBV6-1, the J call TRBJ2-5, with D maybe TRBD1 (5 bases). The CDR3 totals 13 residues. Germline loops: CDR1 MNHNS, CDR2 SASEGT. Trimming removed 3 bases at V and 5 bases at J, with 10 bases between.